This is a list of T cell receptor beta chains from one sample in a study of yellow fever vaccine responses in identical twins. TCRdb ran MiXCR on the RT-PCR reads and lists one entry per CDR3 protein. The sample includes 4,500 to 6,500 distinct CDR3 sequences, roughly 85% of them seen just once. The sequenced sample was T cells from blood (PBMCs), unsorted or a sorted subset (not recorded which), obtained before or after yellow fever vaccination (not recorded which). The source of these receptors is a woman aged 18-29 years who received the yellow fever vaccine. CDR3s include the opening cysteine and the closing phenylalanine or tryptophan. The order of the fields is V gene, clone size, J gene, D gene, CDR3 protein, CDR3 DNA. D genes are given only for firm matches. For some rows the clone size is stated as once, few or many, or as a class when expanded; others skip it.

>TRBV5-4|once|TRBJ2-7|TRBD1
CASSLAGTGRSYEQYF
TGTGCCAGCAGCTTGGCGGGGACAGGGCGCTCCTACGAGCAGTACTTC
>TRBV11-1|once|TRBJ1-2|TRBD1
CASSPQDRDYGYTF
TGTGCCAGCAGCCCCCAGGACAGGGACTATGGCTACACCTTC
>TRBV6-1|.|TRBJ1-5|.
CASSTPQGLVQPQHF
TGTGCCAGCAGTACACCGCAGGGTTTAGTTCAGCCCCAGCATTTT
>TRBV18|.|TRBJ2-7|.
CASSPELSTYEQYF
TGTGCCAGCTCACCTGAGTTATCAACCTACGAGCAGTACTTC
>TRBV20-1|.|TRBJ2-1|TRBD2
CSARDPGLGYNEQFF
TGCAGTGCTAGAGACCCGGGACTAGGGTACAATGAGCAGTTCTTC
>TRBV20-1|.|TRBJ2-1|.
CSARVGAGPYNEQFF
TGCAGTGCTAGAGTTGGCGCGGGGCCCTACAATGAGCAGTTCTTC
>TRBV11-1|.|TRBJ2-3|TRBD1
CASSSRTGPTQYF
TGTGCCAGCAGCTCGCGGACAGGGCCTACGCAGTATTTT
>TRBV23-1|.|TRBJ2-4|.
CASSQRGGSENIQYF
TGCGCCAGCAGTCAACGTGGGGGCTCCGAAAACATTCAGTACTTC
>TRBV28|.|TRBJ2-2|.
CASSFRPEGSSGELFF
TGTGCCAGCAGCTTCCGCCCCGAGGGGTCGTCCGGGGAGCTGTTTTTT
>TRBV10-3|.|TRBJ2-7|TRBD1
CAISAGQGNEQYF
TGTGCCATCAGCGCGGGACAGGGGAACGAGCAGTACTTC
>TRBV4-1|few|TRBJ2-2|.
CASSQDRQITGELFF
TGCGCCAGCAGCCAAGATAGACAGATCACCGGGGAGCTGTTTTTT
>TRBV20-1|.|TRBJ2-2|.
CSARDRLALNTGELIF
TGCAGTGCTAGAGATCGGCTAGCGCTGAACACCGGGGAGCTGATTTTT
>TRBV5-1|once|TRBJ2-1|.
CASRSLWAANSYNEQFF
TGCGCCAGCAGATCCCTGTGGGCGGCAAACTCCTACAATGAGCAGTTCTTC
>TRBV20-1|.|TRBJ2-5|.
CSAPNPSGGETQYF
TGCAGTGCTCCGAACCCCAGCGGTGGGGAGACCCAGTACTTC
>TRBV20-1|.|TRBJ2-7|.
CSANPPTSSTYF
TGCAGTGCTAACCCCCCTACTAGCAGTACGTACTTC
>TRBV5-1|.|TRBJ2-3|.
CASRNTDTQYF
TGCGCCAGCAGGAACACAGATACGCAGTATTTT
>TRBV6-1|once|TRBJ1-1|.
CASRQNTEAFF
TGTGCCAGCCGACAGAACACTGAAGCTTTCTTT
>TRBV20-1|.|TRBJ1-5|.
CSASIRGKLNQPQHF
TGCAGTGCTAGTATCCGAGGGAAGCTCAATCAGCCCCAGCATTTT
>TRBV7-6|.|TRBJ2-1|TRBD2
CASSLVEAGDGGLYNEQFF
TGTGCCAGCAGCTTAGTCGAGGCGGGGGACGGAGGTCTTTACAATGAGCAGTTCTTC
>TRBV19|.|TRBJ2-7|.
CASSDKEFYEQYF
TGTGCCAGTAGCGACAAGGAGTTCTACGAGCAGTACTTC
>TRBV27|.|TRBJ1-4|.
CASTGHNNEKLFF
TGTGCCAGCACCGGACATAATAATGAAAAACTGTTTTTT
>TRBV7-6|.|TRBJ1-1|.
CASRLQQNTEAFF
TGTGCCAGCAGACTCCAGCAGAACACTGAAGCTTTCTTT
>TRBV6-1|.|TRBJ1-2|TRBD1
CASRHTGDRGYGYTF
TGTGCCAGCAGACATACAGGGGATCGCGGCTATGGCTACACCTTC
>TRBV6-1|.|TRBJ2-5|TRBD2
CAISEGLAGIQETQYF
TGTGCCATCAGTGAAGGGCTAGCGGGAATCCAAGAGACCCAGTACTTC
>TRBV7-1|.|TRBJ1-2|TRBD1
CASSSDRVYGYTF
TGTGCCAGCAGCTCGGACAGGGTCTATGGCTACACCTTC
>TRBV21-1|.|TRBJ2-1|.
CASSKEAGGSTNEQFF
TGTGCCAGCAGCAAAGAAGCGGGGGGATCGACCAATGAGCAGTTCTTC
>TRBV6-4|few|TRBJ2-1|.
CASSDSGHNEQFF
TGTGCCAGCAGTGACTCAGGGCACAATGAGCAGTTCTTC
>TRBV7-6|.|TRBJ2-7|.
CASSLAELGSYEQYF
TGTGCCAGCAGCTTAGCCGAGCTCGGCTCCTACGAGCAGTACTTC
>TRBV20-1|.|TRBJ1-6|.
CSAFVGSYNSPLHF
TGCAGTGCTTTCGTGGGCTCCTATAATTCACCCCTCCACTTT
>TRBV7-2|.|TRBJ1-6|TRBD1
CASSLVRGNSPLHF
TGTGCCAGCAGCTTAGTCAGGGGGAATTCACCCCTCCACTTT
>TRBV11-3|.|TRBJ1-6|TRBD1
CASSPQTGSPGNSPLHF
TGTGCCAGCAGCCCCCAGACAGGGAGCCCGGGGAATTCACCCCTCCACTTT
>TRBV18|.|TRBJ1-1|.
CASSPQGNTEAFF
TGTGCCAGCTCACCACAGGGGAACACTGAAGCTTTCTTT
>TRBV20-1|.|TRBJ2-3|.
CSARDRGLARDTQYF
TGCAGTGCTAGAGATCGAGGCCTAGCGAGAGATACGCAGTATTTT
>TRBV29-1|.|TRBJ2-3|.
CSVEDSSTDTQYF
TGCAGCGTTGAGGACAGTAGCACAGATACGCAGTATTTT
>TRBV30|.|TRBJ2-7|.
CAYGRDYEQYF
TGTGCCTACGGCAGAGACTACGAGCAGTACTTC
>TRBV10-3|.|TRBJ2-7|.
CAHSAGNSNEQYF
TGTGCCCACAGTGCAGGGAATAGCAACGAGCAGTACTTC
>TRBV7-3|once|TRBJ2-1|.
CASSLIARNEQFF
TGTGCCAGCAGCTTAATCGCGAGAAATGAGCAGTTCTTC
>TRBV10-3|.|TRBJ2-7|.
CAIDSGSSYEQYF
TGTGCCATAGACAGCGGAAGCTCCTACGAGCAGTACTTC
>TRBV20-1|once|TRBJ2-1|.
CSARDLGGNEQFF
TGCAGTGCTAGAGATTTAGGCGGCAATGAGCAGTTCTTC
>TRBV7-6|few|TRBJ1-6|.
CASSLSVHNSPLHF
TGTGCCAGCAGCTTAAGTGTCCATAATTCACCCCTCCACTTT
>TRBV12-3/TRBV12-4|.|TRBJ2-1|TRBD2
CASSLAGRQFF
TGTGCCAGCAGTCTAGCGGGAAGACAGTTCTTC
>TRBV29-1|.|TRBJ2-7|TRBD1
CSVLRDSSYEQYF
TGCAGCGTCCTCAGGGACAGCTCCTACGAGCAGTACTTC